This T cell receptor (beta chain) emerged from a study of prognosis after radiotherapy for stage I lung cancer. Findings and limits, study-wide: Unique TCR clone counts went down once patients had stereotactic body radiation therapy, median roughly 10,000 versus 7,000.

CDR1 and CDR2 (germline): SGHTA, FQGNSA. The CDR3 length is 12 residues. V was trimmed by 0 bases and J by 10 bases, leaving 7 bases between them. Multiplex PCR in two rounds served to amplify TCR beta CDR3 from genomic DNA. Individual primers that were specific to each TRBV and TRBJ gene served in first-round PCR. One entry per CDR3 protein results from TCRdb running MiXCR on the multiplex PCR reads. This repertoire shows around 20,000 distinct CDR3 sequences, roughly 55% found once; its top ten account for roughly 26%. This clonotype was seen just once. The antigen remains unidentified. The likely explanation is a read error, given a far larger clone one base away.

The genes are TRBV7-2 and TRBJ2-1; D unresolved. The receptor comes from a donor aged 50 or older with non-small cell lung cancer. Sequencing was performed on PBMCs, taken before or after stereotactic body radiation therapy (not recorded which). The CDR3 bases are TGTGCCAGCAGCTTAGCCCACTACGAGCAGTTCTTC. It translates to CASSLAHYEQFF.